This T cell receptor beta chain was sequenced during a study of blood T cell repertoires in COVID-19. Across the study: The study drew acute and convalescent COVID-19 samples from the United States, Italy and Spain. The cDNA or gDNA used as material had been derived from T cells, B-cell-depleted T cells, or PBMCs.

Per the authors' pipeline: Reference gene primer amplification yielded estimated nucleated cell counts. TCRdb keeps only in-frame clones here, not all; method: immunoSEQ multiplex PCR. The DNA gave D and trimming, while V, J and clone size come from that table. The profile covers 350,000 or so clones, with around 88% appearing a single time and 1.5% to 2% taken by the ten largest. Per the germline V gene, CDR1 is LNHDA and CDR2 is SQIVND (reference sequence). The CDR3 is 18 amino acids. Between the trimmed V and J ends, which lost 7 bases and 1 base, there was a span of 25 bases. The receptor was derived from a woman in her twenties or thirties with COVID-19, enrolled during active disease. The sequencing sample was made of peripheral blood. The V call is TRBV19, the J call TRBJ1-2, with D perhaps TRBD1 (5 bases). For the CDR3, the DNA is TGTGCCAGTAACGGGGCGGAGGGAAAATCCTTGGGTAACTATGGCTACACCTTC. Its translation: CASNGAEGKSLGNYGYTF.